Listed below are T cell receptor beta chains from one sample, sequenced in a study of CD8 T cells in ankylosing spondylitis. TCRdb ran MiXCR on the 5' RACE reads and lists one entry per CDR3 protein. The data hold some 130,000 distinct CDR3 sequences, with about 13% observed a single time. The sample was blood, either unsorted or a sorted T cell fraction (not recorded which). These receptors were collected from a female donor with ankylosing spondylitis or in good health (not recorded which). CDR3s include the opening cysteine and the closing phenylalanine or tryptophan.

CDR3 protein: CASSSSGQKNQPQHF
V gene: TRBV7-8
J gene: TRBJ1-5
CDR3 length: 15

CDR3 protein: CASSLSEREQYF
V gene: TRBV18
J gene: TRBJ2-7
CDR3 length: 12

CDR3 protein: CASTNRAGETQYF
V gene: TRBV6-1
J gene: TRBJ2-5
CDR3 length: 13

CDR3 protein: CSAEISGANVLTF
V gene: TRBV20-1
J gene: TRBJ2-6
CDR3 length: 13

CDR3 protein: CASSLEAYYGYTF
V gene: TRBV5-4
J gene: TRBJ1-2
CDR3 length: 13

CDR3 protein: CSAVTGNSPLHF
V gene: TRBV20-1
J gene: TRBJ1-6
CDR3 length: 12

CDR3 protein: CASSVGLAGEETQYF
V gene: TRBV5-1
J gene: TRBJ2-5
CDR3 length: 15

CDR3 protein: CAISARDANTGELFF
V gene: TRBV10-3
J gene: TRBJ2-2
CDR3 length: 15

CDR3 protein: CSVATGESYEQYF
V gene: TRBV29-1
J gene: TRBJ2-7
CDR3 length: 13

CDR3 protein: CASSLDLAGTDTQYF
V gene: TRBV7-8
J gene: TRBJ2-3
CDR3 length: 15

CDR3 protein: CSATGHSSGRAGELFF
V gene: TRBV20-1
J gene: TRBJ2-2
CDR3 length: 16

CDR3 protein: CASSFRINYGYTF
V gene: TRBV5-4
J gene: TRBJ1-2
CDR3 length: 13

CDR3 protein: CASSLASRQAEAFF
V gene: TRBV7-2
J gene: TRBJ1-1
CDR3 length: 14

CDR3 protein: CASSLTGISNQPQHF
V gene: TRBV5-1
J gene: TRBJ1-5
CDR3 length: 15